The T cell receptor (beta chain) under discussion was sequenced for a study of T cell repertoires in aging, cancer and after chemotherapy. Peripheral blood genomic DNA, not sorted cells or RNA, was the template. Rearranged V-D-J TRB sequences were amplified with a mixed TRB-A/B primer pool. TCRdb passed the multiplex PCR reads through MiXCR, listing each CDR3 protein once. The sample has about 2,000 distinct CDR3 sequences; around 29% are singletons. The CDR3 loop spans 13 amino acids. Trimming pared 5 bases from V and 1 base from J, leaving 6 bases between. Looked up from germline, CDR1 is GTSNPN and CDR2 is SVGIG (reference sequence).

The receptor was isolated from a human donor with a blood cancer. The donor label of this sample is uncertain. The rearrangement links TRBV30 to TRBJ2-6; D is uncertain. Specimen: blood. The CDR3 loop is CAWDPSGANVLTF. In nucleotides, the CDR3 is TGTGCCTGGGACCCTTCTGGGGCCAACGTCCTGACTTTC.